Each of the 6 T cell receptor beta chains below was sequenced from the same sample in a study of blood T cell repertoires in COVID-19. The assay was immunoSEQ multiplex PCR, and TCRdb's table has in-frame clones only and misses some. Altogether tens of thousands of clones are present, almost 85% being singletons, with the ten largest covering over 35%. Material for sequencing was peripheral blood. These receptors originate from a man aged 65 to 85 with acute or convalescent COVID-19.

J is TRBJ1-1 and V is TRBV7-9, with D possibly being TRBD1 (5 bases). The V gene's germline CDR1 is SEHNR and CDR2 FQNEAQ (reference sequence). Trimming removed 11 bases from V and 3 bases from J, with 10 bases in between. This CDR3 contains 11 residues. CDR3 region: CAGAGDTEAFF. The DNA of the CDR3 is TGTGCCGGGGCCGGCGACACTGAAGCTTTCTTT.

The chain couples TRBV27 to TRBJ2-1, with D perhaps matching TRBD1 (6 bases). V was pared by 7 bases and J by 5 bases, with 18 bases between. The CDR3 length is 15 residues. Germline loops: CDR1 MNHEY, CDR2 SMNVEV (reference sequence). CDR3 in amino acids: CASIGWGLGDNEQFF. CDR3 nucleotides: TGTGCCAGCATAGGTTGGGGGCTCGGGGACAATGAGCAGTTCTTC.

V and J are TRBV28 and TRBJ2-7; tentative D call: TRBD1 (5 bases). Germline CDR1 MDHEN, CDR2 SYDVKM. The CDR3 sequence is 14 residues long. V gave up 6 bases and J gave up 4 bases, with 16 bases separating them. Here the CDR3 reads CASRGQGDRYEQYF. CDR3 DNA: TGTGCCAGCAGGGGTCAGGGCGATCGGTACGAGCAGTACTTC.

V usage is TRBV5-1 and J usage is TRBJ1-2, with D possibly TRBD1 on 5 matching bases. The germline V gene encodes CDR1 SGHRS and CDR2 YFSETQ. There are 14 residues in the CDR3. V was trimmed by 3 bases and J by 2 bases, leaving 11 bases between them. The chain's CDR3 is CASSSEGVNYGYTF. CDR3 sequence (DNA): TGCGCCAGCAGCTCGGAAGGGGTAAACTATGGCTACACCTTC.

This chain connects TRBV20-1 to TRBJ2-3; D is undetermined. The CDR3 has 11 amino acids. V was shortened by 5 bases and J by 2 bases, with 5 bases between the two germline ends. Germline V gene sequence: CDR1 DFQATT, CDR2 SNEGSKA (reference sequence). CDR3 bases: TGCAGTGCTTTATCCACAGATACGCAGTATTTT. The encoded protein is CSALSTDTQYF.

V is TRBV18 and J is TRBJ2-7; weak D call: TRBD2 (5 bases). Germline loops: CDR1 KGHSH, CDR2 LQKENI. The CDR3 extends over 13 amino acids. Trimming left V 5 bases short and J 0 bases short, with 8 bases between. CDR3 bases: TGTGCCAGCTCATCAGCGGTCTCCTACGAGCAGTACTTC. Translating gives CASSSAVSYEQYF.